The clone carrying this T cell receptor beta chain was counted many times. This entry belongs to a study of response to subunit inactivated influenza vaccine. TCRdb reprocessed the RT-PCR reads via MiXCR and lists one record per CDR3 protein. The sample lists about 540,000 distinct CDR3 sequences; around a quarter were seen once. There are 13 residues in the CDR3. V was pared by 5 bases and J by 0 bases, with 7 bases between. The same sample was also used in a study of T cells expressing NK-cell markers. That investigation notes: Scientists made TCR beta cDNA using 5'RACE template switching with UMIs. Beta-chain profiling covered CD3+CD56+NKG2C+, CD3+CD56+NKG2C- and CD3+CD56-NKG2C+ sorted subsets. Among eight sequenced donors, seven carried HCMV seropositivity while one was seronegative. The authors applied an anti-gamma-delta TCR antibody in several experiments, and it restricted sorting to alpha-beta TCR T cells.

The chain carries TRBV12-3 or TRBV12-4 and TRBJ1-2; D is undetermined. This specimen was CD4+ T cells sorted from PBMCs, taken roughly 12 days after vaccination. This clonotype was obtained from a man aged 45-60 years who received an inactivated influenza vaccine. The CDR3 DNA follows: TGTGCCAGCAGTCAGGTAGCTAACTATGGCTACACCTTC. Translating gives CASSQVANYGYTF.